Listed below are T cell receptor beta chains from one sample, sequenced in a study of blood T cell repertoires in COVID-19. Generated by immunoSEQ multiplex PCR, the TCRdb table keeps only in-frame clones and is missing some. The repertoire consists of roughly 130,000 clones, with approximately 85% occurring once and the leading ten covering 3.4%. The specimen sequenced was PBMCs or T cells enriched from blood (not recorded which). These receptors were obtained from a woman aged 50 to 60 with acute COVID-19. The CDR3 runs from the conserved cysteine through the conserved F or W. A D gene is named only where the DNA matches it firmly. Not every row has a clone size; where given, it reads once, few, many or a size class.

CDR3nt: TGTGCCAGCAGCTCCCCTAGTGCCTACGAGCAGTACTTC
CDR3aa: CASSSPSAYEQYF
v_gene: TRBV5-5
j_gene: TRBJ2-7
abundance: -
d_gene: -

CDR3nt: TGTGCCACCAGTGGGGCCTCTCAAGGATGGACTAGCGGAGGGCCCTCCTACAATGAGCAGTTCTTC
CDR3aa: CATSGASQGWTSGGPSYNEQFF
v_gene: TRBV24-1
j_gene: TRBJ2-1
abundance: -
d_gene: TRBD2

CDR3nt: TGTGCCAGCAGTTCCTACCTCGGACAGGGCGATGAATCACCCCTCCACTTT
CDR3aa: CASSSYLGQGDESPLHF
v_gene: TRBV2
j_gene: TRBJ1-6
abundance: -
d_gene: TRBD1

CDR3nt: TGTGCCAGCAGCCTCTTTGAAGGAGGGGGGGGCAATGAGCAGTTCTTC
CDR3aa: CASSLFEGGGGNEQFF
v_gene: TRBV5-6
j_gene: TRBJ2-1
abundance: -
d_gene: -

CDR3nt: TGCAGCGGTGATCTCTACAATGAGCAGTTCTTC
CDR3aa: CSGDLYNEQFF
v_gene: TRBV29-1
j_gene: TRBJ2-1
abundance: once
d_gene: -

CDR3nt: TGTGCCAGCAGTGAAACGGACAGGGTGAAGCAGTTCTTC
CDR3aa: CASSETDRVKQFF
v_gene: TRBV6-1
j_gene: TRBJ2-1
abundance: -
d_gene: TRBD1

CDR3nt: TGTGCCACCAGTGACCCAAGTCCGGGACAGGGGACCACCGGGGAGCTGTTTTTT
CDR3aa: CATSDPSPGQGTTGELFF
v_gene: TRBV24-1
j_gene: TRBJ2-2
abundance: -
d_gene: TRBD1

CDR3nt: TGCGCCAGCAGCTTCGCGGGTCAAGGGGGAGATGAGCAGTTCTTC
CDR3aa: CASSFAGQGGDEQFF
v_gene: TRBV5-1
j_gene: TRBJ2-1
abundance: -
d_gene: -

CDR3nt: TGTGCCAGCAGCTTAGTTGGCCTAGCGGGAGGGGCTGCCAAAAACATTCAGTACTTC
CDR3aa: CASSLVGLAGGAAKNIQYF
v_gene: TRBV11-2
j_gene: TRBJ2-4
abundance: -
d_gene: TRBD2

CDR3nt: TGCGCCAGCAGCCAAGATCCTGGACTTAGGGACGAGCAGTACTTC
CDR3aa: CASSQDPGLRDEQYF
v_gene: TRBV4-1
j_gene: TRBJ2-7
abundance: -
d_gene: -

CDR3nt: TGTGCCTGGACATTGCGGGATACGCAGTATTTT
CDR3aa: CAWTLRDTQYF
v_gene: TRBV30
j_gene: TRBJ2-3
abundance: -
d_gene: -

CDR3nt: TGTGCCAGCAATCCGGGACTAGAAGCTGTCGAGCAGTACTTC
CDR3aa: CASNPGLEAVEQYF
v_gene: TRBV6-5
j_gene: TRBJ2-7
abundance: -
d_gene: TRBD2

CDR3nt: TGTGCCAGCAGTATACAGGGACCCGCCTACGAGCAGTACTTC
CDR3aa: CASSIQGPAYEQYF
v_gene: TRBV2
j_gene: TRBJ2-7
abundance: -
d_gene: -

CDR3nt: TGTGCCAGCAGCCAAGATCTGACTAGCGGGATCGGTTCCTACGAGCAGTACTTC
CDR3aa: CASSQDLTSGIGSYEQYF
v_gene: TRBV4-2
j_gene: TRBJ2-7
abundance: -
d_gene: TRBD2

CDR3nt: TGTGCCAGCAGCTCTCAACCGGATCAGCCCCAGCATTTT
CDR3aa: CASSSQPDQPQHF
v_gene: TRBV5-4
j_gene: TRBJ1-5
abundance: -
d_gene: -

CDR3nt: TGTGCCAGCAGCCCTCTTCTCAGGATGGTAAACACCATATATTTT
CDR3aa: CASSPLLRMVNTIYF
v_gene: TRBV9
j_gene: TRBJ1-3
abundance: -
d_gene: -

CDR3nt: TGTGCCAGCAGTTCAAGCTACGTCGCCTCCTACAATGAGCAGTTCTTC
CDR3aa: CASSSSYVASYNEQFF
v_gene: TRBV11-3
j_gene: TRBJ2-1
abundance: -
d_gene: -

CDR3nt: TGTGCCAGCAGCAGTGGACAGGCTAGCAATCAGCCCCAGCATTTT
CDR3aa: CASSSGQASNQPQHF
v_gene: TRBV7-2
j_gene: TRBJ1-5
abundance: -
d_gene: TRBD1

CDR3nt: TGCAGCGCGCGGACAGCAGAACAAGAGACCCAGTACTTC
CDR3aa: CSARTAEQETQYF
v_gene: TRBV29-1
j_gene: TRBJ2-5
abundance: -
d_gene: -

CDR3nt: TGTGCCAGCAGCCCCAGACGGCTAGCGGGAGGCTTAGAGACCCAGTACTTC
CDR3aa: CASSPRRLAGGLETQYF
v_gene: TRBV14
j_gene: TRBJ2-5
abundance: -
d_gene: TRBD2

CDR3nt: TGTGCCAGCAGCTTTGCGAGTGGCGGGAGCGAGCAGTACTTC
CDR3aa: CASSFASGGSEQYF
v_gene: TRBV5-6
j_gene: TRBJ2-7
abundance: -
d_gene: TRBD2

CDR3nt: TGTGCCAGCAGCCCTACTTTCAACTCCTACGAGCAGTACTTC
CDR3aa: CASSPTFNSYEQYF
v_gene: TRBV9
j_gene: TRBJ2-7
abundance: -
d_gene: -

CDR3nt: TGTGCCAGTAGTGATCTAGGGAGGGCAGATACGCAGTATTTT
CDR3aa: CASSDLGRADTQYF
v_gene: TRBV19
j_gene: TRBJ2-3
abundance: once
d_gene: TRBD2

CDR3nt: TGTGCCAGCAGCTTATCGGACTCTGCTTCCTACGAGCAGTACTTC
CDR3aa: CASSLSDSASYEQYF
v_gene: TRBV11-2
j_gene: TRBJ2-7
abundance: once
d_gene: -

CDR3nt: TGTGCCGCTTCCTCCCGGGACAGGGGATTATATGAGCAGTTCTTC
CDR3aa: CAASSRDRGLYEQFF
v_gene: TRBV19
j_gene: TRBJ2-1
abundance: few
d_gene: TRBD1

CDR3nt: TGTGCCAGCAGCCCGAGCACAGGGGTATCAGGCGAAGAGACCCAGTACTTC
CDR3aa: CASSPSTGVSGEETQYF
v_gene: TRBV9
j_gene: TRBJ2-5
abundance: -
d_gene: TRBD1

CDR3nt: TGTGCCAGCAGCTACGGACTAGCTCGCGAGCAGTACTTC
CDR3aa: CASSYGLAREQYF
v_gene: TRBV28
j_gene: TRBJ2-7
abundance: -
d_gene: TRBD2

CDR3nt: TGTGCCAGTAGTCGGACAGGGGGCTCTGCTGCGACAGTTAAACCCCTCCACTTT
CDR3aa: CASSRTGGSAATVKPLHF
v_gene: TRBV19
j_gene: TRBJ1-6
abundance: -
d_gene: TRBD1

CDR3nt: TGTGCCAGTAGCCTAAGTTCTTTGATAGGCACAGATACGCAGTATTTT
CDR3aa: CASSLSSLIGTDTQYF
v_gene: TRBV19
j_gene: TRBJ2-3
abundance: -
d_gene: -

CDR3nt: TGTGCCAGCAGCCGGACAGGGGGAAACGGGGAGCTGTTTTTT
CDR3aa: CASSRTGGNGELFF
v_gene: TRBV3-1/TRBV3-2
j_gene: TRBJ2-2
abundance: few
d_gene: TRBD1

CDR3nt: TGTGCCAGCAGTCCAACAGGGGGGACTAATTCACCCCTCCACTTT
CDR3aa: CASSPTGGTNSPLHF
v_gene: TRBV7-3
j_gene: TRBJ1-6
abundance: -
d_gene: TRBD1

CDR3nt: TGTGCCAGCAGTTTCGCTAAGTCGGGAGAGACCCAGTACTTC
CDR3aa: CASSFAKSGETQYF
v_gene: TRBV27
j_gene: TRBJ2-5
abundance: -
d_gene: -

CDR3nt: TGTGCCAGCCTGACAGGGTCTAGGGGCTACACCTTC
CDR3aa: CASLTGSRGYTF
v_gene: TRBV28
j_gene: TRBJ1-2
abundance: -
d_gene: TRBD1